A single sample is the source of the 23 T cell receptor beta chains below, sequenced in a study of spatial heterogeneity in lung cancer. Noted time point: sample taken at primary tumor resection. The input material, whole RNA from tumor, nontumor lung or frozen PBMC, was sequenced unsorted. TCRdb re-called the 5' RACE reads through MiXCR, storing one row per CDR3 protein. The sample includes about 40,000 distinct CDR3 sequences, roughly 5.5% of them seen just once. Here the sequenced sample was PBMCs, taken at surgery. Source of these receptors: a female donor with early-stage non-small cell lung cancer.

This clonotype has more than one count but fewer than ten. The chain joins TRBV18 to TRBJ2-1, with TRBD2 matching 7 bases. Unmatched junction bases numbered 1, after V lost 0 bases and J lost 5 bases. From germline, CDR1 is KGHSH and CDR2 LQKENI. The CDR3 extends over 14 amino acids. CDR3 loop: CASSPPAGDNEQFF. CDR3 bases: TGTGCCAGCTCACCACCGGCGGGGGACAATGAGCAGTTCTTC. Using reference TRBV18 and TRBJ2-1 for the parts outside the CDR3, the full variable domain is NAGVMQNPRHLVRRRGQEARLRCSPMKGHSHVYWYRQLPEEGLKFMVYLQKENIIDESGMPKERFSAEFPKEGPSILRIQQVVRGDSAAYFCASSPPAGDNEQFFGPGTRLTVL.

This clonotype was counted at least ten times. This CDR3 is CASSKSTGRDFEAFF. The DNA for the CDR3 is TGCGCCAGCAGCAAATCGACCGGCAGGGATTTTGAAGCTTTCTTT. The chain joins TRBV5-1 to TRBJ1-1; D might be TRBD1 (5 bases). There are 15 residues in the CDR3. Germline lookup yields CDR1 SGHRS and CDR2 YFSETQ. The V and J ends lost 4 bases and 7 bases respectively, with 20 bases between them.

A few counts support this clonotype. This chain uses TRBV6-2 or TRBV6-3 with TRBJ2-7; no definite D call. Germline V gives CDR1 MNHEY, CDR2 SVGEGT. V lost 2 bases to trimming and J lost 0 bases, with 8 bases between them. The CDR3 loop spans 14 amino acids. The CDR3 spells CASSYGAASYEQYF. The CDR3 DNA follows: TGTGCCAGCAGTTACGGCGCAGCCTCCTACGAGCAGTACTTC.

Ten or more counts support this clonotype. The genes are TRBV10-2 and TRBJ2-5; 7 nucleotides align to TRBD1. Germline V lookup: CDR1 WSHSY, CDR2 SAAADI. J gave up 0 bases and V 8 bases, and 12 bases lay outside the gene matches. This CDR3 is built from 16 residues. The CDR3 is CASGHRGQLYQETQYF. CDR3 nucleotides: TGCGCCAGCGGACACAGGGGACAGCTATACCAAGAGACCCAGTACTTC.

This clonotype appeared many times. The chain joins TRBV7-9 to TRBJ1-4; no firm D call. The germline V gene has CDR1 SEHNR and CDR2 FQNEAQ (reference sequence). V shed 6 bases and J shed 8 bases, with 13 bases lying between them. This CDR3 has 13 amino acids. The CDR3 region has the DNA TGTGCCAGCAGTAGGATCGTGAACGAAAAACTGTTTTTT. Translated: CASSRIVNEKLFF.

This clonotype has at least ten counts. This chain uses TRBV4-2 with TRBJ2-7; D call uncertain. Trimming took off 0 bases at V and 1 base at J, with 10 bases between the two ends. The CDR3 loop spans 15 amino acids. Germline CDR1 reads LGHNA; CDR2 reads YNFKEQ. The CDR3 nucleotides read TGTGCCAGCAGCCAAGATTCGAACGGGTCCTACGAGCAGTACTTC. The encoded protein is CASSQDSNGSYEQYF.

This clonotype was seen at least ten times. V usage is TRBV7-7 and J usage is TRBJ2-3, with TRBD1 as a possible D gene (5 bases). The ends were cut back, 5 bases at V and 4 bases at J, with 10 bases in the middle. CDR3 length: 13 amino acids. Germline values: CDR1 SSHAT, CDR2 FNYEAQ (reference sequence). The CDR3 loop is CASSRQGADTQYF. In nucleotides, the CDR3 is TGTGCCAGCAGCCGACAAGGGGCAGATACGCAGTATTTT.

This clonotype occurred many times. The V and J genes are TRBV7-2 and TRBJ2-3, with TRBD1 matching over 7 bases. The CDR3 loop spans 14 amino acids. CDR1 is SGHTA and CDR2 is FQGNSA in the germline V gene. The V segment lost 4 bases and the J segment 4 bases; nucleotides outside the gene matches: 5. Here the CDR3 reads CASSSRQGPDTQYF. In DNA form, the CDR3 reads TGTGCCAGCAGCTCACGACAGGGACCAGATACGCAGTATTTT. Using reference TRBV7-2 and TRBJ2-3 for the parts outside the CDR3, the full variable domain is GAGVSQSPSNKVTEKGKDVELRCDPISGHTALYWYRQSLGQGLEFLIYFQGNSAPDKSGLPSDRFSAERTGGSVSTLTIQRTQQEDSAVYLCASSSRQGPDTQYFGPGTRLTVL.

This clonotype was observed many times. The V and J genes are TRBV27 and TRBJ2-3; no clear D. The germline V gene has CDR1 MNHEY and CDR2 SMNVEV (reference sequence). This CDR3 has 14 amino acids. V lost 1 base, J lost 2 bases, and 7 bases lay in between. This CDR3 reads CASSLWATTDTQYF. The DNA for the CDR3 is TGTGCCAGCAGTTTATGGGCCACCACAGATACGCAGTATTTT.

In this sample, this clonotype turned up many times. The rearrangement links TRBV7-2 to TRBJ2-7; D is unresolved. This CDR3 spans 14 amino acids. The V gene lost 5 bases and the J gene lost 7 bases, with 18 bases spanning the gap. Germline CDR1 is SGHTA and CDR2 is FQGNSA. The CDR3 nucleotides are TGTGCCAGCAGCCGCCCGAGTGGGCGCCCGGAGCAGTACTTC. Amino acid sequence: CASSRPSGRPEQYF.

At least ten counts were recorded for this clonotype. The chain couples TRBV7-8 to TRBJ2-1; D gene uncertain. Trimming shortened V by 7 bases and J by 5 bases, and 15 bases separated the two germline ends. The CDR3 has 14 residues. The V gene's germline CDR1 is SGHVS and CDR2 FQNEAQ. The CDR3 DNA reads TGTGCCAGCATCCCTGGGCCCCATAACAATGAGCAGTTCTTC. This gives the protein CASIPGPHNNEQFF. Combining the CDR3 with reference TRBV7-8 and TRBJ2-1 gives the whole variable domain GAGVSQSPRYKVAKRGQDVALRCDPISGHVSLFWYQQALGQGPEFLTYFQNEAQLDKSGLPSDRFFAERPEGSVSTLKIQRTQQEDSAVYLCASIPGPHNNEQFFGPGTRLTVL.

This clonotype was recorded many times. The V and J genes are TRBV14 and TRBJ2-6; no clear D. The CDR3 runs 15 residues. Trimming cost V 4 bases and J 0 bases, with 7 bases left between them. The germline CDR1 and CDR2 sequences are SGHDN and FVKESK. The CDR3 is CASSRYGSGANVLTF. The CDR3 nucleotides read TGTGCCAGCAGCCGGTACGGCTCTGGGGCCAACGTCCTGACTTTC.

A few counts support this clonotype. CDR3 sequence: CASSEATHPKGNTIYF. CDR3 in DNA: TGTGCCAGCAGTGAAGCAACTCACCCAAAGGGAAACACCATATATTTT. The chain links TRBV2 to TRBJ1-3; D ambiguous. This CDR3 region has 16 residues. Deletions cut 0 bases from V and 4 bases from J, with 13 bases between. Germline CDR1 SNHLY, CDR2 FYNNEI.

This clonotype was seen more than once but under ten times. V is TRBV2 and J is TRBJ2-3; possible D gene TRBD1, 5 bases. Trimming left V 6 bases short and J 2 bases short, with 9 bases between. The germline CDR1 and CDR2 sequences are SNHLY and FYNNEI. The CDR3 sequence is 13 residues long. CDR3 residues: CASRGVATDTQYF. The CDR3 DNA reads as TGTGCCAGCAGAGGGGTAGCCACAGATACGCAGTATTTT.

This clonotype has a count of ten or more. The chain links TRBV28 to TRBJ2-7; D remains unclear. The CDR3 has 15 amino acids. Looked up from germline, CDR1 is MDHEN and CDR2 is SYDVKM. V dropped 7 bases and J dropped 0 bases, with 16 bases sitting between them. CDR3 DNA: TGTGCCAGCAAACCGCCCGGCAGGAGCTCCTACGAGCAGTACTTC. Its protein product is CASKPPGRSSYEQYF.

This clonotype was counted between two and nine times. This chain uses TRBV20-1 with TRBJ2-7; D ambiguous. The V and J ends lost 4 bases and 4 bases respectively, with 20 bases between them. CDR1 and CDR2 (germline): DFQATT, SNEGSKA (reference sequence). The CDR3 consists of 15 residues. The chain's CDR3 is CSATPAGHSLYEQYF. The CDR3 DNA follows: TGCAGTGCTACACCGGCCGGGCACTCCTTATACGAGCAGTACTTC.

In its sample, this clonotype was seen many times. The gene calls are TRBV28 and TRBJ2-2; D is possibly TRBD1 (6 bases). V lost 6 bases to trimming and J lost 4 bases, with 15 bases between them. From germline, CDR1 is MDHEN and CDR2 SYDVKM. This CDR3 spans 15 amino acids. The CDR3 here is CASSQQGMGTGELFF. DNA for the CDR3: TGTGCCAGCAGCCAGCAGGGGATGGGCACCGGGGAGCTGTTTTTT.

This clonotype was recorded many times. The chain links TRBV28 to TRBJ1-2; D remains ambiguous. Germline CDR1 is MDHEN and CDR2 is SYDVKM. The germline V and J ends were trimmed by 10 bases and 4 bases, with 16 bases remaining between them. The CDR3 extends over 13 amino acids. DNA of the CDR3: TGTGCCACCCCGACTCCCGGTTCCTATGGCTACACCTTC. It translates to CATPTPGSYGYTF.

This clonotype showed up many times. The chain uses TRBV7-2 and TRBJ1-4; 9 positions match TRBD1. This CDR3 is 14 amino acids long. Trimming cost V 3 bases and J 8 bases; bases outside gene matches: 4. Germline V gene data show CDR1 as SGHTA and CDR2 as FQGNSA. CDR3 sequence: CASSLGQGVEKLFF. Written as DNA, the CDR3 is TGTGCCAGCAGCTTGGGACAGGGTGTAGAAAAACTGTTTTTT.

This clonotype came up many times. The V call is TRBV29-1, the J call TRBJ2-5; 8 positions agree with TRBD1. V lost 3 bases and J lost 5; bases outside the gene matches: 11. The CDR3 runs to 15 residues. Germline loops: CDR1 SQVTM, CDR2 ANQGSEA. This chain's CDR3 is CSVDPGQEVIETQYF. CDR3 in DNA: TGCAGCGTTGATCCGGGACAGGAGGTTATCGAGACCCAGTACTTC.

There are many counts of this clonotype. The genes are TRBV19 and TRBJ2-3; D unclear. V was cut by 6 bases and J by 5 bases, with 15 bases left in between. The CDR3 spans 14 residues. The germline V gene encodes CDR1 LNHDA and CDR2 SQIVND (reference sequence). Here the CDR3 reads CASSPGLKGDTQYF. CDR3 DNA sequence: TGTGCCAGTAGCCCGGGCTTGAAAGGAGATACGCAGTATTTT.

The V gene is TRBV2, the J gene TRBJ1-1, with D maybe TRBD1 (5 bases). The V end was cut by 6 bases, the J end by 6 bases, with 11 bases between. Germline V gene lookup returns CDR1 SNHLY and CDR2 FYNNEI. The CDR3 runs 12 residues. The CDR3 reads CASSSGWPEAFF. In DNA, the CDR3 is TGTGCCAGCAGCTCAGGGTGGCCTGAAGCTTTCTTT.

This clonotype came up many times. V usage is TRBV5-1 and J usage is TRBJ1-6, with D possibly TRBD1 on 5 matching bases. The V gene's germline CDR1 is SGHRS and CDR2 YFSETQ. This CDR3 region has 15 residues. Trimming stripped 0 bases from V and 8 bases from J, with 12 bases between. The CDR3, as DNA: TGCGCCAGCAGCTTGGCCGGGGCGGTATATTCACCCCTCCACTTT. Translation gives CASSLAGAVYSPLHF.